The sequence of this T cell receptor beta chain was determined in a study of cytomegalovirus exposure and HLA in healthy donors. Germline assignment: CDR1 SEHNR and CDR2 FQNEAQ (reference sequence). This CDR3 has 16 residues. Between the trimmed V and J ends, which lost 5 bases and 2 bases, there was a span of 15 bases. The PCR made use of 60 Vbeta and 13 Jbeta primers. The repertoire was sequenced with immunoSEQ multiplex PCR; TCRdb's copy has only in-frame clones and lacks some. The table records under 200,000 clones, around 80% of them present only once. This chain links TRBV7-9 with TRBJ2-2; D may be TRBD2 (6 bases). The receptor was isolated from a woman aged 45 to 65 in good health and CMV-seronegative. Sequences were obtained from PBMCs. The CDR3, as DNA: TGTGCCAGCAGCCTAGGCGGGGTCAGAAACACCGGGGAGCTGTTTTTT. Protein: CASSLGGVRNTGELFF.